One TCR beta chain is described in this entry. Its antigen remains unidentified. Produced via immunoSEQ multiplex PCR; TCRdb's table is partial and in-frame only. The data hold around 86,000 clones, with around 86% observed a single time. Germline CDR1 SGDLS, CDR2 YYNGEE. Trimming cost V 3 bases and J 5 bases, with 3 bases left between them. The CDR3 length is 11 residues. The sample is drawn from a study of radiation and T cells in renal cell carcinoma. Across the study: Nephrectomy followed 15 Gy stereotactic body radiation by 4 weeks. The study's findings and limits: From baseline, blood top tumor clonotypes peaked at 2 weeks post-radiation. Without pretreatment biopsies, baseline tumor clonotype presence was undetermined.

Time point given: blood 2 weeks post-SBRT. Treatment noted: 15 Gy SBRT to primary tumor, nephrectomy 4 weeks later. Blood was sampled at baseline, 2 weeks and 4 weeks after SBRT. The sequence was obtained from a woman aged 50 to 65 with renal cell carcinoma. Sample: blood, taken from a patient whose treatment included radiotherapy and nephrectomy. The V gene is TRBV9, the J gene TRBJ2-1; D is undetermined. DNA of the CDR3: TGTGCCAGCAGCGCACACAATGAGCAGTTCTTC. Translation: CASSAHNEQFF. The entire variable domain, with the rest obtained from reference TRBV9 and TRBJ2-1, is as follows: DSGVTQTPKHLITATGQRVTLRCSPRSGDLSVYWYQQSLDQGLQFLIQYYNGEERAKGNILERFSAQQFPDLHSELNLSSLELGDSALYFCASSAHNEQFFGPGTRLTVL.